The T cell receptor (beta chain) described here comes from a study of blood T cell repertoires in COVID-19. Cohort 3 donors counted as recovered after two negative PCRs, clearance, or resolved symptoms. This table comes from immunoSEQ multiplex PCR, and its TCRdb copy is limited to in-frame clones, with some not included. The sample carries 150,000 or so clones, around four fifths recorded once. This clonotype originated in a woman aged 45-59 years who had recovered from COVID-19. The sample was PBMCs or T cells enriched from blood (not recorded which).

The CDR3 nucleotides read TGTGCCAGCAGCGTCGACAGGGCGGGCTATGGCTACACCTTC. The encoded protein is CASSVDRAGYGYTF. The chain carries TRBV6-5 and TRBJ1-2, with 7 bases matching TRBD1. Germline CDR1 and CDR2: MNHEY and SVGAGI. The CDR3 spans 14 residues. The junction had 8 bases not matched to a gene; V was cut back by 6 bases and J by 4 bases.